Below, 19 T cell receptor beta chains from the same sample are listed, as sequenced in a study of T cell changes during pregnancy in multiple sclerosis. The repertoire was sequenced with immunoSEQ multiplex PCR; TCRdb's copy has only in-frame clones and lacks some. The top ten clones hold 3% to 3.5% of a sample with over 55,000 clones, around 94% of them seen once. This specimen consisted of CD8+ T cells from peripheral blood mononuclear cells, obtained in the third trimester of pregnancy. The receptors stem from a female donor with multiple sclerosis, enrolled in a pregnancy study.

The rearrangement uses TRBV7-8 and TRBJ2-7; 9 bases agree with TRBD1. The J segment lost 2 bases and the V segment lost 6 bases, leaving 8 bases of the junction unmatched. The CDR3 is made up of 15 amino acids. CDR1 is SGHVS and CDR2 is FQNEAQ in the germline V gene. CDR3 nucleotides: TGTGCCAGCAGACCCCCCGGGACAGGGACCTACGAGCAGTACTTC. Encoded protein: CASRPPGTGTYEQYF. Full variable domain (remainder filled in from reference TRBV7-8 and TRBJ2-7): GAGVSQSPRYKVAKRGQDVALRCDPISGHVSLFWYQQALGQGPEFLTYFQNEAQLDKSGLPSDRFFAERPEGSVSTLKIQRTQQEDSAVYLCASRPPGTGTYEQYFGPGTRLTVT.

As concerns this clone: One end of the junction fails to match germline, which may point to a read error. This chain uses TRBV7-2 with TRBJ2-1; 10 bases fit TRBD2. This CDR3 comprises 13 residues. Germline-derived CDR1 and CDR2 are SGHTA and FQGNSA. The CDR3 reads CASSLAGDVEQFF. The CDR3 region has the DNA TGTGCCAGCAGCCTAGCGGGAGACGTTGAGCAGTTCTTC.

This clone was detected once. The J gene is TRBJ1-6, the V gene TRBV6-5; 7 nucleotides agree with TRBD1. The CDR3 is made up of 15 amino acids. Germline V CDR1 and CDR2: MNHEY, SVGAGI. The V segment lost 6 bases and the J segment 7 bases; nucleotides outside the gene matches: 9. Written as DNA, the CDR3 is TGTGCCAGCAGGATACAGGGGATTGGGAATTCACCCCTCCACTTT. This translates into CASRIQGIGNSPLHF.

V gene TRBV6-5 combines with J gene TRBJ2-1; 11 bases match TRBD2. The V and J ends lost 2 bases and 4 bases, in that order; junction bases with no gene match: 4. The CDR3 has 16 residues. Germline V CDR1 and CDR2: MNHEY, SVGAGI. The DNA of the CDR3 is TGTGCCAGCAGTTACCGCGGGACTAGCGGATACAATGAGCAGTTCTTC. Protein product: CASSYRGTSGYNEQFF.

This clone was seen once. The rearrangement joins TRBV9 to TRBJ2-3, with 7 bases identical to TRBD2. The CDR3 covers 14 residues. With V trimmed by 4 bases and J by 5 bases, 7 bases remained unmatched. Germline V gene lookup returns CDR1 SGDLS and CDR2 YYNGEE. CDR3: CASSSSSGKDTQYF. The DNA of the CDR3 is TGTGCCAGCAGCTCTAGCAGCGGGAAAGATACGCAGTATTTT.

The chain is built from TRBV27 and TRBJ2-7; D gene ambiguous. Germline lookup yields CDR1 MNHEY and CDR2 SMNVEV (reference sequence). Trimming took 2 bases from V and 0 from J, leaving 8 bases between them. The CDR3 has 14 residues. The CDR3 DNA is TGTGCCAGCAGTTTAACGACACACTCCTACGAGCAGTACTTC. Translation: CASSLTTHSYEQYF.

The chain employs TRBV5-5 and TRBJ2-7; TRBD2 aligns across 10 bases. Germline-derived CDR1 and CDR2 are SGHKS and YYEKEE (reference sequence). The CDR3 extends over 16 amino acids. V shed 0 bases, J shed 3 bases, and the junction held 6 bases outside the gene matches. The CDR3 protein is CASSLGGSSGGYEQYF. The CDR3 region has the DNA TGTGCCAGCAGCTTGGGTGGGTCTAGCGGGGGCTACGAGCAGTACTTC.

The chain carries TRBV5-1 and TRBJ1-1, with D perhaps TRBD1 (6 bases). V was cut by 1 base and J by 6 bases, with 19 bases left in between. The germline V gene has CDR1 SGHRS and CDR2 YFSETQ. CDR3 size: 16 residues. The CDR3 region is CASSLWRGGPGAEAFF. The CDR3 DNA follows: TGCGCCAGCAGCTTGTGGAGGGGGGGCCCAGGCGCTGAAGCTTTCTTT.

The CDR3 DNA is TGTGCCAGCAGTTTGGGACAGATAACCACAGATACGCAGTATTTT. Translated: CASSLGQITTDTQYF. The chain links TRBV28 to TRBJ2-3, with 7 positions matching TRBD1. The junction had 5 bases not matched to a gene; V was cut back by 3 bases and J by 2 bases. Per the germline V gene, CDR1 is MDHEN and CDR2 is SYDVKM. The CDR3 contains 15 residues.

A word on this clone: This specimen includes other DNA sequences encoding the same CDR3. The chain links TRBV5-4 to TRBJ1-1; D is ambiguous. V was cut by 0 bases and J by 1 base, with 7 bases left in between. The germline V gene encodes CDR1 SGHNT and CDR2 YYREEE (reference sequence). The CDR3 has 14 residues. DNA of the CDR3: TGTGCCAGCAGCTTGGTGGCAGGGAACACTGAAGCTTTCTTT. It codes for CASSLVAGNTEAFF.

Written as DNA, the CDR3 is TGTGCCAGCAGTGCGACTAGCGGGAGCGATGAGCAGTTCTTC. It specifies CASSATSGSDEQFF. The chain links TRBV2 to TRBJ2-1; 12 nucleotides match TRBD2. The CDR3 length is 14 residues. V lost 4 bases, J lost 8 bases, and 3 bases stayed unmatched. Germline CDR1 is SNHLY and CDR2 is FYNNEI.

The chain combines TRBV4-1 with TRBJ2-2; no firm D call. This CDR3 has 14 amino acids. V dropped 0 bases and J dropped 5 bases, with 7 bases sitting between them. CDR1 and CDR2 from the germline V gene are MGHRA and YSYEKL. This CDR3 is CASSQDIETGELFF. CDR3 in DNA: TGCGCCAGCAGCCAAGACATAGAAACCGGGGAGCTGTTTTTT.

The chain carries TRBV9 and TRBJ2-4; a weak D match, TRBD2 (5 bases). The CDR3 has 15 amino acids. With 1 base removed from V and 6 bases from J, the gap between germline ends came to 14 bases. CDR1 SGDLS and CDR2 YYNGEE come from the germline V gene. CDR3 DNA sequence: TGTGCCAGCAGCGTATCGGTGGGAGACGGAAACATTCAGTACTTC. Protein: CASSVSVGDGNIQYF.

The V call is TRBV6-4, the J call TRBJ2-6; 11 nucleotides match TRBD2. V lost 3 bases, J lost 0 bases, and 1 base stayed unmatched. This CDR3 is 17 amino acids long. Germline CDR1 MRHNA, CDR2 SNTAGT. CDR3 nucleotide sequence: TGTGCCAGCAGTGAGGGGACTAGCGGCTCTGGGGCCAACGTCCTGACTTTC. Protein sequence: CASSEGTSGSGANVLTF.

The chain recombines TRBV10-1 with TRBJ2-1, with D perhaps TRBD2 (6 bases). The germline V gene encodes CDR1 WNHNN and CDR2 SYGVQD (reference sequence). The CDR3 spans 13 residues. V lost 5 bases and J lost 10, with 15 bases in between. The DNA of the CDR3 is TGCGCCAGCAGTCCCGCCGGAGGGGAAGAGCAGTTCTTC. Translated: CASSPAGGEEQFF.

The CDR3, as DNA: TGTGCCACCGTACCGGGACTAGCGGGAGAGATAACCTACAATGAGCAGTTCTTC. Its protein is CATVPGLAGEITYNEQFF. V and J are TRBV27 and TRBJ2-1; 14 positions match TRBD2. Germline trimming cut 10 bases from V and 2 bases from J; bases unmatched to any gene: 13. Germline CDR1 MNHEY, CDR2 SMNVEV (reference sequence). The CDR3 covers 18 residues.

The rearrangement joins TRBV2 to TRBJ1-2; 10 bases line up with TRBD1. J was trimmed by 3 bases and V by 5 bases; bases with no gene match: 18. Germline V gives CDR1 SNHLY, CDR2 FYNNEI. This CDR3 has 19 amino acids. The CDR3 DNA reads TGTGCCAGCAGTTGGGCGTGGGACAGGGGTCGCCACTACTACTATGGCTACACCTTC. Protein product: CASSWAWDRGRHYYYGYTF.

This clone was picked up one time. The chain is built from TRBV7-6 and TRBJ1-2; 11 positions agree with TRBD1. In germline, CDR1 is SGHVS, CDR2 FNYEAQ. The CDR3 consists of 16 residues. With V trimmed by 3 bases and J by 6 bases, 9 bases remained unmatched. CDR3 sequence reads: CASSFHGQGANDGYTF. In nucleotides, the CDR3 is TGTGCCAGCAGCTTCCACGGACAGGGGGCGAATGATGGCTACACCTTC. The complete variable domain, with remaining parts taken from reference TRBV7-6 and TRBJ1-2, reads GAGVSQSPRYKVTKRGQDVALRCDPISGHVSLYWYRQALGQGPEFLTYFNYEAQQDKSGLPNDRFSAERPEGSISTLTIQRTEQRDSAMYRCASSFHGQGANDGYTFGSGTRLTVV.

The chain is built from TRBV9 and TRBJ2-6; perhaps TRBD1 as D (5 bases). This CDR3 region has 14 residues. The V gene's germline CDR1 is SGDLS and CDR2 YYNGEE. V lost 4 bases to trimming and J lost 1 base, with 6 bases between them. CDR3: CASSHRSGANVLTF. The CDR3 DNA follows: TGTGCCAGCAGCCACAGGTCTGGGGCCAACGTCCTGACTTTC. Variable domain in full (rest from reference TRBV9 and TRBJ2-6): DSGVTQTPKHLITATGQRVTLRCSPRSGDLSVYWYQQSLDQGLQFLIQYYNGEERAKGNILERFSAQQFPDLHSELNLSSLELGDSALYFCASSHRSGANVLTFGAGSRLTVL.